The T cell receptor (beta chain) under discussion was sequenced for a study of tumor and adjacent non-tumor tissue in lung cancer listed by TCRdb under 2018. About the investigation overall: By cancer type, the cohort comprised 12 to 13 adenocarcinoma patients, 2 squamous cell carcinoma patients and 1 small cell lung cancer patient. TCRbeta CDR3 sequencing was performed on roughly 32 paired specimens, with one tumor sample and one normal lung sample collected per patient. Sequencing generated a total of 125,075,908 productive TCRbeta reads, averaging around 4.3 million reads per sample. Ages among the 15 or so patients ranged from about 30 to 85 years, there were 10 men and 5 women, and disease was at TNM stage I to III. The study compared bulk TCRbeta repertoires from lung tumor tissue and matched distant non-tumor lung tissue of some 15 lung cancer patients. Points the paper makes about the study in general: TCR diversity was significantly higher in younger patients, and greater tumor TCR diversity was associated with shorter overall survival and shorter disease-free survival. Neither the sequencing platform nor unique molecular identifiers are named or mentioned anywhere in the methods. Tumor tissue showed significantly higher TCR diversity (inverse Simpson) than normal lung tissue, at 431.37 vs 166.20 (P = 0.0075, Mann-Whitney U test). The cohort had only approximately 15 patients, and the authors noted that larger samples and more detailed clinical data are needed. A significantly larger cumulative share of the repertoire was made up by the top 100 clones in normal lung than in tumor tissue. Peripheral blood was not sequenced, so blood TCRbeta repertoires were not examined in the lung cancer patients of the study.

There are 13 amino acids in the CDR3, from cysteine to phenylalanine inclusive. Only the CDR3 DNA stays, 39 bases, in frame from base 1. According to the germline V gene, CDR1 reads SQVTM and CDR2 reads ANQGSEA. Relative to germline, V is 6 bases shorter and J is 1 base shorter, with 12 bases between their ends. Bulk unsorted tissue served as the source for RNA extraction, and RNA quality was assessed using a NanoDrop ND-1000 and an Agilent 2100. Normal lung samples were distant non-tumor tissue taken more than 3 cm from the tumor edge. The donors were newly diagnosed lung cancer patients admitted for thoracic surgery in China from August to November 2014 who had not received prior chemotherapy. Anyone who had undergone radiotherapy or chemotherapy before, or who had another cancer at the same time, was left out of the study. Surgical tissue pieces of about 1-2.3 cm3 were preserved in RNAlater solution and were kept at -80 degrees C until use.

Remarks on this clonotype: It lacks a known antigen. One base away there is no much larger clone; base qualities are not given.

The library was produced with multiplex PCR. This sample was sequenced with an Illumina HiSeq 2500. TCRbeta libraries were constructed through three rounds of nested PCR with primers (Table S4) according to protocols adapted from ARM-PCR. PCR products of 200-500 bp were gel-excised and purified with the QIAquick gel extraction kit before sequencing. As for the original processing: Trimmomatic was used to clean the reads, FLASH merged the cleaned reads into complete CDR3 sequences, and MiTCR assigned the sequences to V(D)J germline segments. VDJtools was used to compute clonal diversity as the inverse Simpson's index. In-frame sequences without a premature stop codon were defined as productive reads. TCRdb trimmed the raw reads at Q25, called clones with MiXCR and kept productive beta chains. When rows share a CDR3 protein, they turn into one entry using the most common DNA and genes. The V and J calls reflect TCRdb's pipeline rather than the authors' work. In this sample the table shows 50,000 to 70,000 distinct CDR3 sequences, around 64% of which occur a single time. The ten largest clones capture about 32% of the sample.

The TCR comes from a man in his 70s with non-small cell lung cancer. The rearranged chain carries TRBV29-1 and TRBJ1-1; D gene: possibly TRBD1, on 5 matching bases. Sequencing used distant non-tumor lung tissue. Read as DNA, the sequence is TGCAGCGTCGAGGGACGCTCGAACACTGAAGCTTTCTTT. It translates as CSVEGRSNTEAFF.